Shown below are 5 T cell receptor beta chains from a single sample sequenced in a study of post-analysis software for immune sequencing data. The antigens these receptors bind are not known. Prepared TCR beta cDNA libraries contained unique molecular identifiers. MiXCR was run by TCRdb on the PCR reads, yielding one entry per CDR3 protein. Among 740,000 or so distinct CDR3 sequences listed, roughly half were seen once. The study's findings and limits: In patients, TRBV5-6, TRBV5-1 and TRBV20-1 belonged to five TRBV segments found more frequently than in controls.

The sequenced sample was blood. The receptors were gathered from a girl under 18 with multiple sclerosis.

J is TRBJ2-1 and V is TRBV11-2, with 9 bases matching TRBD2. The trim removed 1 base at V and 7 bases at J, leaving 8 bases unmatched. The CDR3 runs 16 residues. The V gene's germline CDR1 is SGHAT and CDR2 FQNNGV. This CDR3 reads CASSLVEVAGVNEQFF. The CDR3 DNA reads TGTGCCAGCAGCTTAGTGGAAGTAGCGGGAGTAAATGAGCAGTTCTTC. Full variable domain (outside the CDR3, taken from reference TRBV11-2 and TRBJ2-1): EAGVAQSPRYKIIEKRQSVAFWCNPISGHATLYWYQQILGQGPKLLIQFQNNGVVDDSQLPKDRFSAERLKGVDSTLKIQPAKLEDSAVYLCASSLVEVAGVNEQFFGPGTRLTVL.

This clonotype came up a few times. This sequence joins TRBV10-3 and TRBJ2-3; D unclear. This CDR3 comprises 14 residues. The germline V and J ends were trimmed by 8 bases and 0 bases, with 12 bases remaining between them. Germline-derived CDR1 and CDR2 are ENHRY and SYGVKD. CDR3 in DNA: TGTGCCATCGGCGCAAGTACTAGCACAGATACGCAGTATTTT. The encoded protein is CAIGASTSTDTQYF.

This clonotype came up a few times. The chain joins TRBV29-1 to TRBJ2-1; D is undetermined. This CDR3 comprises 12 residues. V dropped 2 bases and J dropped 4 bases, with 6 bases sitting between them. In germline, CDR1 is SQVTM, CDR2 ANQGSEA. Written as DNA, the CDR3 is TGCAGCGTTGAAACCAGGTACAATGAGCAGTTCTTC. This sequence encodes CSVETRYNEQFF.

This clonotype was observed a handful of times. CDR3 nucleotide sequence: TGCGCCAGCAGCCTGGGGACAGGGAAACAAGAGACCCAGTACTTC. Translating gives CASSLGTGKQETQYF. The rearrangement joins TRBV5-1 to TRBJ2-5; 9 nucleotides match TRBD1. This CDR3 is 15 amino acids long. V shed 4 bases, J shed 2 bases, and the junction held 6 bases outside the gene matches. Looked up from germline, CDR1 is SGHRS and CDR2 is YFSETQ. Full variable domain (rest looked up from reference TRBV5-1 and TRBJ2-5): KAGVTQTPRYLIKTRGQQVTLSCSPISGHRSVSWYQQTPGQGLQFLFEYFSETQRNKGNFPGRFSGRQFSNSRSEMNVSTLELGDSALYLCASSLGTGKQETQYFGPGTRLLVL.

This clonotype was recorded once. This chain links TRBV6-1 with TRBJ2-7; tentatively, D is TRBD1 (5 bases). Looked up from germline, CDR1 is MNHNS and CDR2 is SASEGT. This CDR3 is built from 13 residues. V was shortened by 8 bases and J by 5 bases, with 16 bases between the two germline ends. The CDR3 protein is CASCRAWGDEQYF. The CDR3 DNA is TGTGCCAGCTGTAGGGCATGGGGCGACGAGCAGTACTTC.